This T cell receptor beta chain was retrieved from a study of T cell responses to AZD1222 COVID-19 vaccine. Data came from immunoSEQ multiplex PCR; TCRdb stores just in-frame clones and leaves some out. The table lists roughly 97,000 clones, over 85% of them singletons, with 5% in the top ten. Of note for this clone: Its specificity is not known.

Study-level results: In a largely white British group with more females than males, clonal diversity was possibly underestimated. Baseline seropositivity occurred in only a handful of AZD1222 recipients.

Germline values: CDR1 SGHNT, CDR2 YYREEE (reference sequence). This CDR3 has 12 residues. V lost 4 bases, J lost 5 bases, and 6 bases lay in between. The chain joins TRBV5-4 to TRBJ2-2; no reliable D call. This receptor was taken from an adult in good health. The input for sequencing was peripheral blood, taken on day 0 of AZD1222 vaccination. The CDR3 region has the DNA TGTGCCAGCAGCCCGATTACCGGGGAGCTGTTTTTT. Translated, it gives CASSPITGELFF.